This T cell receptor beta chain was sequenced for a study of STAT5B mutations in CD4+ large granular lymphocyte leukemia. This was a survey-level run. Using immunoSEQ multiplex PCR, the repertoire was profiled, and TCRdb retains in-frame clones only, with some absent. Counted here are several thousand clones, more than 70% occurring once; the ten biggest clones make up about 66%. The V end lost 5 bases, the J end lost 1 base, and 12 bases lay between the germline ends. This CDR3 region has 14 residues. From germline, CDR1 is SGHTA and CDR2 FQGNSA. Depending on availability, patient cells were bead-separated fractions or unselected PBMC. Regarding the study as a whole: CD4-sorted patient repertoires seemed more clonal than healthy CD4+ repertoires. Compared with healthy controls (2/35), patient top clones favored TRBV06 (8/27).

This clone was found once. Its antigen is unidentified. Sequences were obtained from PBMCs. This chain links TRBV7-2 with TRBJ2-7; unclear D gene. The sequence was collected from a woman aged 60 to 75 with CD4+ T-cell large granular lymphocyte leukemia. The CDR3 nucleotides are TGTGCCAGCAGCATACCTGCCACTTCCTACGAGCAGTACTTC. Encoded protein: CASSIPATSYEQYF.